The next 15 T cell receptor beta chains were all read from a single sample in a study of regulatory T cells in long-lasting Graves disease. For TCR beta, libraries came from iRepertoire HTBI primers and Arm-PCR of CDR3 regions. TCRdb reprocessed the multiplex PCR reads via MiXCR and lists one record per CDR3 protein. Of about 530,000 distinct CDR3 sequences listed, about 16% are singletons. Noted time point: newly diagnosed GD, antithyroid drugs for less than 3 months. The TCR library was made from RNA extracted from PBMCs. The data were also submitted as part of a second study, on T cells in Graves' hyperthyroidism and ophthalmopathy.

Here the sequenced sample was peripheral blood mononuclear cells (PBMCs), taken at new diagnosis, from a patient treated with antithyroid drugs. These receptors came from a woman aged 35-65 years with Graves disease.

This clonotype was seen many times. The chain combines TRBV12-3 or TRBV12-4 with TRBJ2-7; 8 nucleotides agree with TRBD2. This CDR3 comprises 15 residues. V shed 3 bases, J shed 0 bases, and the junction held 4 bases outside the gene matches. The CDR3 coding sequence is TGTGCCAGCAGTTTGAGCGGGGGCAACTCCTACGAGCAGTACTTC. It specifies CASSLSGGNSYEQYF.

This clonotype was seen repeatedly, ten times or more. The CDR3 protein is CASSQDLGRGLLGEQFF. For the CDR3, the DNA is TGTGCCAGCAGCCAAGACTTGGGCAGGGGGCTTTTGGGTGAGCAGTTCTTC. This rearrangement joins TRBV4-2 to TRBJ2-1; 8 bases map to TRBD1. With 0 bases clipped from V and 9 bases from J, the junction kept 13 bases outside the gene matches. Germline V gene data show CDR1 as LGHNA and CDR2 as YNFKEQ. The CDR3 covers 17 residues.

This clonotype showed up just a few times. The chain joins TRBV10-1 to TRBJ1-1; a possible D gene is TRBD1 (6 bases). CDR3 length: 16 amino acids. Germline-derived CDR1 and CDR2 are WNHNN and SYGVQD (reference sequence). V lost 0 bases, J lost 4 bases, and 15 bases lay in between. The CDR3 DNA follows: TGCGCCAGCAGTGAGTCGAAATCGCACAGGGTCACTGAAGCTTTCTTT. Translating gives CASSESKSHRVTEAFF.

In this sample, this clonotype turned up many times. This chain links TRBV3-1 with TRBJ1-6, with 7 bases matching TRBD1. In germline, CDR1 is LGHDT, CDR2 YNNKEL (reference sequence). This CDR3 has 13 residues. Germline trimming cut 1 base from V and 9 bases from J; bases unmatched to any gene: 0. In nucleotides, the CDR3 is TGTGCCAGCAGCCAAGGACAGGGTTCACCCCTCCACTTT. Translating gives CASSQGQGSPLHF.

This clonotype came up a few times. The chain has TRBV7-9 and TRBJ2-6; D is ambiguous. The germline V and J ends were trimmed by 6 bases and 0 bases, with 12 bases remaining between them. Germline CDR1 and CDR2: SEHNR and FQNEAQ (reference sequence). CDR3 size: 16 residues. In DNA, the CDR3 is TGTGCCAGCAGTCCTTTTGTTTTCTCTGGGGCCAACGTCCTGACTTTC. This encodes CASSPFVFSGANVLTF.

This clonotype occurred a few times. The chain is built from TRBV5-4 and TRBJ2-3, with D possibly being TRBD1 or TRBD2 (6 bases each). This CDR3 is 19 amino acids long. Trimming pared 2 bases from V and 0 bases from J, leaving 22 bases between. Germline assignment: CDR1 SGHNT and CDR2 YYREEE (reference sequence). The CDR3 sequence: CASSFGGHITGTSTDTQYF. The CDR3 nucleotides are TGTGCCAGCAGCTTTGGAGGGCACATCACAGGGACTAGCACAGATACGCAGTATTTT.

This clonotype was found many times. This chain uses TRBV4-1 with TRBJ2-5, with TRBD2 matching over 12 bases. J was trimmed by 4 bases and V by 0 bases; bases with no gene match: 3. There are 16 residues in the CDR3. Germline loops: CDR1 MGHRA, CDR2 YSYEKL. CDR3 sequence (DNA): TGCGCCAGCAGCCAAGAGACTAGCGGGGGCGGAGAGACCCAGTACTTC. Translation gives CASSQETSGGGETQYF.

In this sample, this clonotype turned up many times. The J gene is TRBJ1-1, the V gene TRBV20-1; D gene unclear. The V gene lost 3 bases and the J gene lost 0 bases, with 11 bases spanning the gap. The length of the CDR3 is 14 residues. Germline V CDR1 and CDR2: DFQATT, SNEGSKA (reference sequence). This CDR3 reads CSARRGSLNTEAFF. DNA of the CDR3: TGCAGTGCTAGGCGGGGTTCGTTGAACACTGAAGCTTTCTTT.

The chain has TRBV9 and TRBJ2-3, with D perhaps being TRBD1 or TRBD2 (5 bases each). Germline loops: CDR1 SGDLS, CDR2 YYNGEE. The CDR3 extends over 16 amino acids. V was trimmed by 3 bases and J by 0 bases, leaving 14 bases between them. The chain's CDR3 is CASSANSGPSTDTQYF. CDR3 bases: TGTGCCAGCAGCGCAAACTCGGGGCCCAGCACAGATACGCAGTATTTT.

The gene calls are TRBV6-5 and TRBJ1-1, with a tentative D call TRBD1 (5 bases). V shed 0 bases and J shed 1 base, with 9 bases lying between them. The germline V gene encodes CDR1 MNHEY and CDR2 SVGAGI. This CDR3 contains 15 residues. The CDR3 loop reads CASSYSDSSNTEAFF. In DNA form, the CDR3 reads TGTGCCAGCAGTTACTCAGACAGTTCGAACACTGAAGCTTTCTTT.

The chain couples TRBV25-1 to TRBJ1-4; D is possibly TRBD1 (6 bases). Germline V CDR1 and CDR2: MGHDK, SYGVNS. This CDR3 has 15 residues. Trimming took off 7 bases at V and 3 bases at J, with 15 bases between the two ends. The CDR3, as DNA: TGTGCCAGCATGAGGGGGGGGGCAGCTAATGAAAAACTGTTTTTT. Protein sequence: CASMRGGAANEKLFF.

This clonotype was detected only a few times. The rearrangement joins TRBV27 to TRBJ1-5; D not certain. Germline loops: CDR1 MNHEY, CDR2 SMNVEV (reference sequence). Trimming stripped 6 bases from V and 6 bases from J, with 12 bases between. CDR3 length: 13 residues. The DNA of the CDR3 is TGTGCCAGCAGGCCCAATCTGGGTCAGCCCCAGCATTTT. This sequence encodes CASRPNLGQPQHF.

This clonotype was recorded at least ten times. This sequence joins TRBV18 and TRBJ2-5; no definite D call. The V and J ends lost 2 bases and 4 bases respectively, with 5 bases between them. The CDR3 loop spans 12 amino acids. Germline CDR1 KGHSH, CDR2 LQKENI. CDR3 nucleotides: TGTGCCAGCTCACCAGCCGCAGAGACCCAGTACTTC. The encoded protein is CASSPAAETQYF.

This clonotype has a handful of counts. The CDR3 reads CAISETSYEQYF. The CDR3 coding sequence is TGTGCCATCAGTGAAACCAGCTACGAGCAGTACTTC. The V and J genes are TRBV10-3 and TRBJ2-7; the D is unclear. Germline V CDR1 and CDR2: ENHRY, SYGVKD. The CDR3 spans 12 residues. V was pared by 3 bases and J by 3 bases, with 6 bases between.

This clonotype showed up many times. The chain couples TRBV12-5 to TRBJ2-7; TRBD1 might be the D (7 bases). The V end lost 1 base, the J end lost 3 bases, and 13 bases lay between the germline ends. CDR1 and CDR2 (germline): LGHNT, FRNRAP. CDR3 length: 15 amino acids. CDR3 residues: CASGLGSGGGYEQYF. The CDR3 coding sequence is TGTGCTAGTGGTTTGGGCTCAGGGGGAGGCTACGAGCAGTACTTC. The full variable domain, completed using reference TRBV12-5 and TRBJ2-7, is DARVTQTPRHKVTEMGQEVTMRCQPILGHNTVFWYRQTMMQGLELLAYFRNRAPLDDSGMPKDRFSAEMPDATLATLKIQPSEPRDSAVYFCASGLGSGGGYEQYFGPGTRLTVT.